The 3 T cell receptor beta chains below come from one sample, sequenced in a study. MiXCR, applied by TCRdb to the 5' RACE reads, yields one record per CDR3 protein. The profile shows about 57,000 distinct CDR3 sequences, 28% of them singletons. Sample: tumor-infiltrating memory CD4+ T cells sorted from the breast tumor. Indicated subset: memory CD4+ T cells, CD4+CD45RO+CD25-. The receptors come from a female donor with breast cancer.

The chain joins TRBV7-9 to TRBJ1-6; 7 positions agree with TRBD1. Germline V gives CDR1 SEHNR, CDR2 FQNEAQ (reference sequence). This CDR3 comprises 15 residues. After removal of 1 base from V and 9 bases from J, the junction contained 6 bases not matched to a gene. CDR3 protein: CASSLDQGESSPLHF. The CDR3 DNA sequence: TGTGCCAGCAGCTTAGATCAGGGGGAGAGTTCACCCCTCCACTTT.

This clonotype appeared a few times. The CDR3 here is CAITSTDTQYF. The CDR3 nucleotides are TGTGCCATCACAAGCACAGATACGCAGTATTTT. The gene calls are TRBV10-3 and TRBJ2-3; D ambiguous. This CDR3 spans 11 amino acids. V was clipped by 7 bases and J by 0 bases, with 2 bases between them. CDR1 is ENHRY and CDR2 is SYGVKD in the germline V gene.

This chain uses TRBV20-1 with TRBJ2-1, with 9 nucleotides matching TRBD2. V trimming: 7 bases; J trimming: 6 bases; junction bases outside the gene matches: 10. This CDR3 region has 14 residues. Germline V lookup: CDR1 DFQATT, CDR2 SNEGSKA (reference sequence). The CDR3 bases are TGCAGTGTACCCAGTAGCGGGAGCGGCAATGAGCAGTTCTTC. This gives the protein CSVPSSGSGNEQFF.